The 26 T cell receptor beta chains below were found in one sample sequenced in a study of CXCR3-negative and CXCR3-positive naive CD8 T cells. It was by 5' RACE with UMI labels that the TRB cDNA libraries were prepared. For each CDR3 protein, TCRdb gives one entry from its re-call of the 5' RACE reads, without DNA. This specimen shows tens of thousands of distinct CDR3 sequences; the ten leading clones hold about 2.8%. Sequenced material: naive CXCR3- CD8+ T cells from blood. As for subset: CD45RO-CCR7+CD27+CD95- naive CD8+ T cells lacking CXCR3 (TNR3-). These receptor sequences come from a human donor in good health. Some clones in this sample may be carry-over from other donors' samples.

The chain joins TRBV7-9 to TRBJ2-7. This CDR3 spans 14 amino acids. The germline V gene has CDR1 SEHNR and CDR2 FQNEAQ (reference sequence). CDR3 residues: CASSLTRFPYEQYF.

This chain joins TRBV29-1 and TRBJ2-1; the D gene TCRdb calls, TRBD2, cannot be checked with no DNA. The CDR3 length is 13 residues. Germline V gives CDR1 SQVTM, CDR2 ANQGSEA. The CDR3 spells CSVESGPYNEQFF.

The rearrangement joins TRBV9 to TRBJ2-1; the TRBD1 assignment by TCRdb is unverifiable without DNA. There are 13 residues in the CDR3. Germline CDR1 reads SGDLS; CDR2 reads YYNGEE. The CDR3 loop is CASTGGADNEQFF.

This chain links TRBV20-1 with TRBJ2-1; the D call of TRBD1 rests on TCRdb alone, since no DNA is present to check it. Germline CDR1 reads DFQATT; CDR2 reads SNEGSKA (reference sequence). CDR3 length equals 15 residues. The CDR3 reads CSATGVPSVENEQFF.

V usage is TRBV4-3 and J usage is TRBJ2-1; with no DNA, the TCRdb D assignment of TRBD1 cannot be verified. Germline assignment: CDR1 LGHNA and CDR2 YSLEER. The CDR3 spans 15 residues. CDR3 sequence: CASSQDLAPGDEQFF.

V is TRBV19 and J is TRBJ1-1; TCRdb selects TRBD1, and the lack of DNA leaves this call unchecked. The CDR3 consists of 15 residues. The germline CDR1 and CDR2 sequences are LNHDA and SQIVND (reference sequence). The CDR3: CASSIVSGGTTEAFF. The full variable domain, completed using reference TRBV19 and TRBJ1-1, is DGGITQSPKYLFRKEGQNVTLSCEQNLNHDAMYWYRQDPGQGLRLIYYSQIVNDFQKGDIAEGYSVSREKKESFPLTVTSAQKNPTAFYLCASSIVSGGTTEAFFGQGTRLTVV.

This clonotype is called medium-sized based on its frequency. The genes are TRBV7-2 and TRBJ2-7; TCRdb's assignment of TRBD1 cannot be checked, as there is no DNA. The CDR3 runs to 13 residues. Germline V lookup: CDR1 SGHTA, CDR2 FQGNSA. CDR3 in amino acids: CASNLGGSYEQYF. Combining the CDR3 with reference TRBV7-2 and TRBJ2-7 gives the whole variable domain GAGVSQSPSNKVTEKGKDVELRCDPISGHTALYWYRQSLGQGLEFLIYFQGNSAPDKSGLPSDRFSAERTGGSVSTLTIQRTQQEDSAVYLCASNLGGSYEQYFGPGTRLTVT.

The chain carries TRBV5-1 and TRBJ2-7; the TCRdb D gene call, TRBD1, has no DNA to confirm it. The CDR3 length is 18 residues. Germline CDR1 is SGHRS and CDR2 is YFSETQ. The CDR3 sequence is CASSLAGDRAIGVYEQYF.

This chain connects TRBV12-3 or TRBV12-4 to TRBJ2-7; without DNA, the TCRdb call of TRBD1 cannot be checked. The CDR3 has 14 amino acids. The CDR3 loop reads CASTSGTGWGEQYF.

The V call is TRBV29-1, the J call TRBJ2-5; the TCRdb D gene call, TRBD1, has no DNA to confirm it. This CDR3 has 14 residues. Looked up from germline, CDR1 is SQVTM and CDR2 is ANQGSEA. The CDR3 here is CSVEPGGPLETQYF.

Measured by frequency, this clonotype is medium-sized. The chain employs TRBV28 and TRBJ1-1; checking the TCRdb D call of TRBD1 is not possible without DNA. This CDR3 has 13 amino acids. The germline gives CDR1 MDHEN, CDR2 SYDVKM. CDR3 sequence reads: CASPSGEGRKAFF. The whole variable domain, filled in from reference TRBV28 and TRBJ1-1, reads DVKVTQSSRYLVKRTGEKVFLECVQDMDHENMFWYRQDPGLGLRLIYFSYDVKMKEKGDIPEGYSVSREKKERFSLILESASTNQTSMYLCASPSGEGRKAFFGQGTRLTVV.

The V gene is TRBV4-1, the J gene TRBJ2-1; TCRdb names TRBD1, which stays unverified in the absence of DNA. The V gene's germline CDR1 is MGHRA and CDR2 YSYEKL. The CDR3 is 14 residues long. The CDR3: CASSPLQGESEQFF.

V gene TRBV7-9 combines with J gene TRBJ2-2; no DNA is available, so the TRBD2 call from TCRdb remains unchecked. This CDR3 region has 19 residues. CDR1 SEHNR and CDR2 FQNEAQ come from the germline V gene (reference sequence). The CDR3 protein is CASSVVGLAGEGLAGELFF.

The rearrangement links TRBV7-3 to TRBJ2-7; TCRdb's D gene call, TRBD2, goes unchecked for lack of DNA. Germline CDR1 reads SGHTA; CDR2 reads FQGTGA. There are 14 residues in the CDR3. CDR3 sequence: CASSSGTSGSEQYF.

V is TRBV9 and J is TRBJ1-3; as DNA is missing, the TRBD1 call by TCRdb cannot be tested. This CDR3 spans 16 amino acids. Per the germline V gene, CDR1 is SGDLS and CDR2 is YYNGEE. This chain's CDR3 is CASSDGDGFSGNTIYF.

The V gene is TRBV5-1, the J gene TRBJ2-1; TCRdb gives TRBD1 as the D gene, but with no DNA this cannot be confirmed. There are 14 residues in the CDR3. Germline CDR1 SGHRS, CDR2 YFSETQ. The CDR3 is CASSGTGGRNEQFF. Based on the CDR3 plus reference TRBV5-1 and TRBJ2-1, the full variable domain is KAGVTQTPRYLIKTRGQQVTLSCSPISGHRSVSWYQQTPGQGLQFLFEYFSETQRNKGNFPGRFSGRQFSNSRSEMNVSTLELGDSALYLCASSGTGGRNEQFFGPGTRLTVL.

Here the CDR3 reads CSAEGSSMGSYNEQFF. The gene calls are TRBV20-1 and TRBJ2-1; TCRdb designates TRBD2, a call that cannot be tested without DNA. This CDR3 region has 16 residues. Germline V gene lookup returns CDR1 DFQATT and CDR2 SNEGSKA (reference sequence).

The chain combines TRBV11-2 with TRBJ2-2; without DNA, the TCRdb call of TRBD1 cannot be checked. CDR1 SGHAT and CDR2 FQNNGV come from the germline V gene. The CDR3 contains 15 residues. The CDR3 spells CASRKGGHITGELFF.

The chain couples TRBV18 to TRBJ2-7; the TRBD1 assignment by TCRdb is unverifiable without DNA. CDR3 length: 14 amino acids. The V gene's germline CDR1 is KGHSH and CDR2 LQKENI. This chain's CDR3 is CASSPNPEDYEQYF.

The chain carries TRBV27 and TRBJ2-7; TCRdb lists TRBD1, though no DNA is available to test this call. Germline values: CDR1 MNHEY, CDR2 SMNVEV (reference sequence). The CDR3 totals 14 residues. CDR3: CASSSGTGGYEQYF.

The chain is built from TRBV28 and TRBJ2-2; the D call of TRBD2 rests on TCRdb alone, since no DNA is present to check it. The germline gives CDR1 MDHEN, CDR2 SYDVKM. The CDR3 loop spans 16 amino acids. CDR3 sequence reads: CASSFLAGGNTGELFF.

The rearrangement joins TRBV12-3 or TRBV12-4 to TRBJ2-7. The CDR3 consists of 14 residues. The CDR3 here is CASSLIQNPYEQYF.

CDR3 region: CASSWDMNSPLHF. This chain uses TRBV6-5 with TRBJ1-6; the D call of TRBD1 rests on TCRdb alone, since no DNA is present to check it. CDR1 is MNHEY and CDR2 is SVGAGI in the germline V gene. The CDR3 is 13 residues long.

This sequence joins TRBV28 and TRBJ1-1. The germline gives CDR1 MDHEN, CDR2 SYDVKM. The CDR3 is 17 residues long. CDR3 loop: CASSLTTHTELNTEAFF.

This chain uses TRBV27 with TRBJ1-2; TCRdb calls TRBD1, which cannot be checked without DNA. The CDR3 totals 16 residues. Germline CDR1 reads MNHEY; CDR2 reads SMNVEV (reference sequence). The CDR3 here is CASSPFGRVANYGYTF.

The chain links TRBV4-2 to TRBJ2-7. From germline, CDR1 is LGHNA and CDR2 YNFKEQ. This CDR3 contains 13 residues. The CDR3 here is CASSPPSSYEQYF.